Here is one TCR beta chain with its context. Assay used: immunoSEQ multiplex PCR; TCRdb lists only in-frame clones, some missing. Seen here are under 650,000 clones, 90% to 96% observed once, and the top ten hold about 0.064%. The germline V and J ends were trimmed by 0 bases and 2 bases, with 5 bases remaining between them. This CDR3 comprises 14 residues. Per germline, CDR1 LNHNV and CDR2 YYDKDF (reference sequence). These data are taken from a study of shared clonotypes between healthy human individuals. The material sequenced was naive CD4+ T cells sorted from blood. Indicated subset: CD45RA+ positively selected. This TCR was recovered from a woman aged 25-40 years in good health. The chain links TRBV15 to TRBJ1-3; no definite D call. The CDR3 sequence is CATSRDPPGNTIYF. CDR3 bases: TGTGCCACCAGCAGAGACCCGCCTGGAAACACCATATATTTT. The whole variable domain, remainder taken from reference TRBV15 and TRBJ1-3, is DAMVIQNPRYQVTQFGKPVTLSCSQTLNHNVMYWYQQKSSQAPKLLFHYYDKDFNNEADTPDNFQSRRPNTSFCFLDIRSPGLGDTAMYLCATSRDPPGNTIYFGEGSWLTVV.